The present entry profiles one T cell receptor (beta chain) with its context. TCR beta CDR3 regions were amplified from RNA. The TCR CDR3 was amplified in a first-round RT-PCR using the HTBI primer set. From the multiplex PCR reads, TCRdb called clonotypes with MiXCR, one entry per CDR3 protein. Of hundreds of thousands of distinct CDR3 sequences in the sample, roughly 18% were seen once. The entry originates in a study of T cells in Graves' hyperthyroidism and ophthalmopathy. Germline V gene data show CDR1 as MGHRA and CDR2 as YSYEKL. Losses at the gene ends were 2 bases for V and 1 base for J; bases not matched to a gene: 7. This CDR3 has 16 residues.

The chain joins TRBV4-1 to TRBJ2-7; TRBD1 aligns across 8 bases. This clonotype was obtained from a man in his fifties or sixties with Graves' ophthalmopathy. Sequencing was performed on blood. CDR3 loop: CASSQLQGAISYEQYF. The CDR3 DNA follows: TGCGCCAGCAGCCAACTGCAGGGGGCCATTTCCTACGAGCAGTACTTC.